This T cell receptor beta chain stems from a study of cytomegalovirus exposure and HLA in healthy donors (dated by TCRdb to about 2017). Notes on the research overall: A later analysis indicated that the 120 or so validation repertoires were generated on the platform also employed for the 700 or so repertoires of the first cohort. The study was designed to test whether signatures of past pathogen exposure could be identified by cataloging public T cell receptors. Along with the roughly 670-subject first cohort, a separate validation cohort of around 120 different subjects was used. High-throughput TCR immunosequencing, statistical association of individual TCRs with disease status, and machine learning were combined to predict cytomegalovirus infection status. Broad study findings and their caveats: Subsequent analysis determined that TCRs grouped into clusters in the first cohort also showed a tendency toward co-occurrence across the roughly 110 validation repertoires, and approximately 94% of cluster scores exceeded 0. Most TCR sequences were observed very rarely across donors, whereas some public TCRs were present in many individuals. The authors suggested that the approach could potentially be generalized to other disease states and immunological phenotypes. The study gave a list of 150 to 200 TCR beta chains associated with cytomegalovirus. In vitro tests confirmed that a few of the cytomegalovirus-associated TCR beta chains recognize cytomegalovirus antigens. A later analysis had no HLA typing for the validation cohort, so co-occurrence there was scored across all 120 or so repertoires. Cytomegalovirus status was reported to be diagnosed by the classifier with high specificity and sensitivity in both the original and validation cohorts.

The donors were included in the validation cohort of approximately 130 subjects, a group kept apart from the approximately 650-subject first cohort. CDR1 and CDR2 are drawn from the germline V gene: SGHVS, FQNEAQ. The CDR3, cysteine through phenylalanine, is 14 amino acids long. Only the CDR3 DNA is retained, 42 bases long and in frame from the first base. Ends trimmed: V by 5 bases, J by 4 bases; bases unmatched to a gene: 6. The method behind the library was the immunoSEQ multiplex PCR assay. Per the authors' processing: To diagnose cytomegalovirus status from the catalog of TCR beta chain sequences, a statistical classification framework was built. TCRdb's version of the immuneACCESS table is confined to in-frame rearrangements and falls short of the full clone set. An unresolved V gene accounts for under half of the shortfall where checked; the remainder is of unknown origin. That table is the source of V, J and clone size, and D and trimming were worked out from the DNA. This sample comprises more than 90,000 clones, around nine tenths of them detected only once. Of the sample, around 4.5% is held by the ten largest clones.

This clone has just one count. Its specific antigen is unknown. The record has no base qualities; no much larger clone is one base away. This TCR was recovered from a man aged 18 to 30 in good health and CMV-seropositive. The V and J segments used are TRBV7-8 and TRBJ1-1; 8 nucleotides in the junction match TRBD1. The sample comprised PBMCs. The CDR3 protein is CASSLRQGFTEAFF. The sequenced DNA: TGTGCCAGCAGCCTAAGACAGGGGTTCACTGAAGCTTTCTTT.